Listed here are 17 T cell receptor beta chains from one sample, sequenced in a study of T cells in Graves' hyperthyroidism and ophthalmopathy. It was RNA transcripts that yielded the amplified TCR beta CDR3 regions. During a first-round RT-PCR of the TCR CDR3, the HTBI primer set was used. TCRdb redid the calling of the multiplex PCR reads with MiXCR, one entry per CDR3 protein. The table includes 300,000 to 450,000 distinct CDR3 sequences, about 15% detected once. Sequenced input: blood. The source is a woman aged 18-29 years with Graves' hyperthyroidism that later progressed to Graves' ophthalmopathy.

This clonotype was counted between two and nine times. A read error is possible here, since a much larger clone lies one base away. The V and J genes are TRBV7-2 and TRBJ2-7; D is possibly TRBD2 (5 bases). Deletions cut 5 bases from V and 5 bases from J, with 16 bases between. Germline V gene data show CDR1 as SGHTA and CDR2 as FQGNSA. The CDR3 spans 14 residues. The CDR3 sequence: CASSDGESRHEQYF. CDR3 in DNA: TGTGCCAGCAGCGACGGGGAGTCGAGACACGAGCAGTACTTC.

The chain couples TRBV6-5 to TRBJ2-7; D is possibly TRBD1 or TRBD2 (5 bases each). The CDR3 consists of 12 residues. Germline CDR1 MNHEY, CDR2 SVGAGI. Trimming left V 4 bases short and J 10 bases short, with 14 bases between. The DNA for the CDR3 is TGTGCCAGCAGTTTAGTTTTGGGGGAACAGTACTTC. Translation gives CASSLVLGEQYF.

This clonotype was recorded a few times. This chain uses TRBV4-2 with TRBJ1-6; the D gene is possibly TRBD1 (5 bases). The CDR3 is 16 residues long. Germline values: CDR1 LGHNA, CDR2 YNFKEQ. Trimming removed 1 base at V and 5 bases at J, with 12 bases between. CDR3 coding DNA: TGTGCCAGCAGCCAAGTAGGGGCTGGGGATAATTCACCCCTCCACTTT. Amino acids: CASSQVGAGDNSPLHF.

This clonotype was detected only once. The genes are TRBV28 and TRBJ2-7, with 11 bases lining up with TRBD2. The germline CDR1 and CDR2 sequences are MDHEN and SYDVKM. V was clipped by 6 bases and J by 6 bases; unmatched bases: 10. This CDR3 is 15 amino acids long. CDR3 residues: CASSRSGRALGEQYF. CDR3 DNA: TGTGCCAGCAGCCGTAGCGGGAGGGCCCTGGGCGAGCAGTACTTC.

A single count supports this clonotype. The chain combines TRBV11-2 with TRBJ2-3, with D possibly TRBD2 on 7 matching bases. CDR1 is SGHAT and CDR2 is FQNNGV in the germline V gene. V was cut by 2 bases and J by 4 bases, with 13 bases left in between. The length of the CDR3 is 15 residues. CDR3 residues: CASSLRGGLPDTQYF. The CDR3 nucleotides read TGTGCCAGCAGCTTAAGGGGGGGCTTGCCAGATACGCAGTATTTT. The variable domain in full, completed from reference TRBV11-2 and TRBJ2-3, reads EAGVAQSPRYKIIEKRQSVAFWCNPISGHATLYWYQQILGQGPKLLIQFQNNGVVDDSQLPKDRFSAERLKGVDSTLKIQPAKLEDSAVYLCASSLRGGLPDTQYFGPGTRLTVL.

Here the CDR3 reads CASSPEIWAGETQYF. The DNA for the CDR3 is TGTGCCAGTAGTCCAGAGATTTGGGCAGGGGAGACCCAGTACTTC. This chain connects TRBV19 to TRBJ2-5; tentatively, D is TRBD1 (5 bases). CDR1 LNHDA and CDR2 SQIVND come from the germline V gene (reference sequence). V lost 5 bases and J 5 bases, leaving 18 bases between the germline ends. The CDR3 is 15 residues long.

The DNA of the CDR3 is TGTGCCAGTAGTATGACGGGGATGGGGACAGATACGCAGTATTTT. Its translation is CASSMTGMGTDTQYF. V is TRBV7-8 and J is TRBJ2-3; tentative D call: TRBD2 (5 bases). The CDR3 sequence is 15 residues long. Trimming removed 9 bases from V and 3 bases from J, with 19 bases in between. Germline V gene lookup returns CDR1 SGHVS and CDR2 FQNEAQ.

This clonotype occurred many times. This rearrangement joins TRBV28 to TRBJ2-7; tentative D call: TRBD1 (5 bases). Trimming left V 6 bases short and J 3 bases short, with 21 bases between. The CDR3 sequence is 16 residues long. Germline V gives CDR1 MDHEN, CDR2 SYDVKM. This CDR3 is CASSSNSWGSHYEQYF. The DNA of the CDR3 is TGTGCCAGCAGCAGTAACTCGTGGGGCTCACACTACGAGCAGTACTTC.

This clonotype was counted ten times or more. This chain joins TRBV10-3 and TRBJ1-2; possibly TRBD1 for D (5 bases). Deletions cut 0 bases from V and 6 bases from J, with 11 bases between. Per germline, CDR1 ENHRY and CDR2 SYGVKD. The CDR3 sequence is 14 residues long. CDR3 nucleotide sequence: TGTGCCATCAGTGAGTCTTGGGGCGGGGATGGCTACACCTTC. As protein: CAISESWGGDGYTF.

This clonotype has ten or more counts. This chain links TRBV28 with TRBJ1-1, with D unclear. The CDR3 extends over 13 amino acids. V lost 8 bases to trimming and J lost 5 bases, with 15 bases between them. Per germline, CDR1 MDHEN and CDR2 SYDVKM. The CDR3 DNA sequence: TGTGCCAGCTCCCCCCCGGTCTGGACTGAAGCTTTCTTT. Translating it yields CASSPPVWTEAFF.

This clonotype was counted between two and nine times. The CDR3 sequence: CSASAGPLYGYTF. CDR3 nucleotide sequence: TGCAGTGCTAGCGCAGGGCCCCTCTATGGCTACACCTTC. The chain combines TRBV20-1 with TRBJ1-2, with TRBD1 as a possible D gene (5 bases). The CDR3 covers 13 residues. Trimming took off 3 bases at V and 4 bases at J, with 12 bases between the two ends. Germline CDR1 is DFQATT and CDR2 is SNEGSKA (reference sequence).

This clonotype showed up many times. This sequence joins TRBV6-1 and TRBJ1-1; D call uncertain. CDR3 length: 13 amino acids. Germline V gene sequence: CDR1 MNHNS, CDR2 SASEGT. Trimming took off 6 bases at V and 0 bases at J, with 8 bases between the two ends. In DNA, the CDR3 is TGTGCCAGCAGGGCTCCTTTGAACACTGAAGCTTTCTTT. Translation gives CASRAPLNTEAFF.

The sample holds one count of this clonotype. The V and J genes are TRBV6-1 and TRBJ1-2; D not resolved. This CDR3 region has 12 residues. Germline CDR1 and CDR2: MNHNS and SASEGT. Between the trimmed V and J ends, which lost 5 bases and 5 bases, there was a span of 9 bases. In DNA form, the CDR3 reads TGTGCCAGCAGTCCCCCGGGGTATGGCTACACCTTC. Protein: CASSPPGYGYTF.

With regard to this clonotype: This may be a read error: a much more frequent sequence differs by one nucleotide. J is TRBJ1-1 and V is TRBV28; a possible D gene is TRBD1 (5 bases). CDR1 is MDHEN and CDR2 is SYDVKM in the germline V gene. Between the trimmed V and J ends, which lost 8 bases and 6 bases, there was a span of 19 bases. This CDR3 region has 14 residues. The CDR3 DNA is TGTGCCAGCGGCCTTGGGGGATCGGTACCTGAAGCTTTCTTT. Amino acid sequence: CASGLGGSVPEAFF.

Ten or more counts support this clonotype. The chain is built from TRBV2 and TRBJ2-7; 9 bases align to TRBD2. Germline V gene data show CDR1 as SNHLY and CDR2 as FYNNEI. V trimming: 1 base; J trimming: 2 bases; junction bases outside the gene matches: 6. The CDR3 has 16 amino acids. The CDR3 region has the DNA TGTGCCAGCAGTGAAGAGCTAGCGGGGTGGACCTACGAGCAGTACTTC. It translates to CASSEELAGWTYEQYF.

There are many counts of this clonotype. This chain links TRBV20-1 with TRBJ2-3, with 8 nucleotides matching TRBD2. V was clipped by 0 bases and J by 1 base; unmatched bases: 12. The CDR3 is 18 amino acids. CDR1 DFQATT and CDR2 SNEGSKA come from the germline V gene (reference sequence). In DNA, the CDR3 is TGCAGTGCTAGAGAGGCAGAAGCAGGACTAGCTGGCACAGATACGCAGTATTTT. It translates to CSAREAEAGLAGTDTQYF.

At least ten counts were recorded for this clonotype. The V and J genes are TRBV2 and TRBJ1-1, with no clear D. The germline V gene encodes CDR1 SNHLY and CDR2 FYNNEI. The CDR3 contains 14 residues. Trimming cost V 3 bases and J 2 bases, with 10 bases left between them. CDR3 sequence: CASSDRWGNTEAFF. The CDR3 nucleotides are TGTGCCAGCAGTGATAGATGGGGAAACACTGAAGCTTTCTTT.